This T cell receptor beta chain was sequenced in a study of T cells in Graves' hyperthyroidism and ophthalmopathy. This clonotype has at least ten counts. Its antigen is unidentified. The germline CDR1 and CDR2 sequences are LGHDT and YNNKEL (reference sequence). The CDR3 loop spans 16 amino acids. V was clipped by 0 bases and J by 5 bases, with 13 bases between them. Using RNA transcripts as the source, TCR beta CDR3 regions were amplified. First-round RT-PCR targeting the TCR CDR3 was performed with the HTBI primer set. TCRdb processed the multiplex PCR reads anew with MiXCR; each CDR3 protein has one entry. This table has fewer than 900,000 distinct CDR3 sequences, 15% to 20% appearing once. Whole-study results and caveats: Ophthalmopathy stood apart from stable hyperthyroidism in a 13 V-J model. Appearing also in blood were most of the thyroid clonotypes expanded above 0.001.

Patients showing uncontrolled infection, other autoimmune disease, pregnancy or lactation were ineligible. Fresh peripheral blood, about 9.9 ml, yielded the PBMCs. This receptor was taken from a woman in her forties or fifties with Graves' hyperthyroidism that later progressed to Graves' ophthalmopathy. This rearrangement joins TRBV3-1 to TRBJ2-2; TRBD2 might be the D (5 bases). Sequencing was carried out using blood. The CDR3 loop is CASSQDFPSGTGELFF. As DNA, the CDR3 is TGTGCCAGCAGCCAAGACTTCCCCTCGGGGACCGGGGAGCTGTTTTTT.